This T cell receptor beta chain was identified during a study of metastatic and nonmetastatic thyroid tumors. Across the study: Comparison of repertoires was carried out across blood and tumor or nodule tissue from malignant and benign thyroid patients.

Patients were all untreated before their thyroid surgery. This clone was picked up many times. The trim removed 6 bases at V and 4 bases at J, leaving 8 bases unmatched. The CDR3 covers 14 residues. The germline gives CDR1 MNHEY, CDR2 SMNVEV (reference sequence). As originally analysed: Differences in CDR3 between clinicopathological groups were drawn on to build a classifier intended to discriminate distant-metastatic papillary thyroid cancer patients. TCRdb re-called the PCR reads via MiXCR. Here the V and J calls rest on TCRdb's processing, not on the authors' analysis. The data show tens of thousands of clones, 9.5% to 12% seen once.

The rearrangement uses TRBV27 and TRBJ1-2; 7 positions match TRBD1. The receptor was derived from a female donor with papillary thyroid cancer or a benign thyroid nodule (not recorded which). Some clones in this sample may be carry-over from other donors' samples. Sequenced: blood. CDR3 in amino acids: CASRTYRGPYGYTF. CDR3 coding DNA: TGTGCCAGCAGAACCTACAGGGGACCCTATGGCTACACCTTC.